Below are 32 T cell receptor beta chains sequenced from a single sample in a study of blood T cell repertoires in COVID-19. Assay: immunoSEQ multiplex PCR; the TCRdb copy retains only in-frame clones and omits some. Among 250,000 or so clones listed, roughly 81% were seen once. The specimen was PBMCs or T cells enriched from blood (not recorded which). Every receptor here comes from a woman between 45 and 60 years old who had been exposed to COVID-19.

The rearrangement links TRBV5-1 to TRBJ2-7; D might be TRBD1 (6 bases). Trimming left V 0 bases short and J 0 bases short, with 10 bases between. The germline V gene encodes CDR1 SGHRS and CDR2 YFSETQ. This CDR3 has 15 amino acids. The CDR3 region has the DNA TGCGCCAGCAGCTTGGCTGGACAGCTCTCCTACGAGCAGTACTTC. Translation: CASSLAGQLSYEQYF.

The rearrangement joins TRBV7-9 to TRBJ2-7, with TRBD2 identical over 13 bases. After removal of 6 bases from V and 5 bases from J, the junction contained 10 bases not matched to a gene. The CDR3 contains 16 residues. In germline, CDR1 is SEHNR, CDR2 FQNEAQ (reference sequence). CDR3 amino acids: CASSPFPGLAGNEQYF. The CDR3 nucleotides are TGTGCCAGCAGTCCCTTTCCGGGACTAGCGGGGAACGAGCAGTACTTC.

Only one count was recorded for this clone. This chain uses TRBV6-6 with TRBJ1-1; the D gene is possibly TRBD1 (5 bases). The CDR3 has 16 residues. Trimming removed 5 bases at V and 1 base at J, with 17 bases between. Germline CDR1 reads MNHNY; CDR2 reads SVGAGI (reference sequence). The CDR3 DNA sequence: TGTGCCAGCAGTCCTCAGGGTGGGGTTACGAACACTGAAGCTTTCTTT. This sequence encodes CASSPQGGVTNTEAFF.

V and J are TRBV12-3 or TRBV12-4 and TRBJ1-1; no clear D gene. Deletions cut 7 bases from V and 3 bases from J, with 12 bases between. This CDR3 has 13 amino acids. The CDR3 nucleotides read TGTGCCAGCAACGTAGACGAGGACACTGAAGCTTTCTTT. Protein product: CASNVDEDTEAFF.

V usage is TRBV2 and J usage is TRBJ1-5; 9 bases agree with TRBD1. The CDR3 length is 17 residues. V lost 7 bases and J lost 1; bases outside the gene matches: 11. The V gene's germline CDR1 is SNHLY and CDR2 FYNNEI. The CDR3 DNA sequence: TGTGCCAGCACTCTAGGGACAGGGCGGTTGAGCAATCAGCCCCAGCATTTT. The encoded protein is CASTLGTGRLSNQPQHF.

This clone was detected a few times. The gene calls are TRBV5-8 and TRBJ2-7; possible D gene TRBD1, 5 bases. Germline V CDR1 and CDR2: SGHTS, YDEGEE. Deletions cut 6 bases from V and 1 base from J, with 20 bases between. The CDR3 is made up of 16 amino acids. CDR3 loop: CASTTLVLDSSYEQYF. The CDR3 DNA reads as TGTGCCAGCACCACGCTGGTCCTAGACAGTTCCTACGAGCAGTACTTC.

V gene TRBV7-2 combines with J gene TRBJ1-2; no reliable D call. CDR1 and CDR2 (germline): SGHTA, FQGNSA. The CDR3 length is 14 residues. V was pared by 1 base and J by 0 bases, with 6 bases between. CDR3 nucleotides: TGTGCCAGCAGCTTAGACGGTGCTAACTATGGCTACACCTTC. It translates to CASSLDGANYGYTF.

V gene TRBV29-1 combines with J gene TRBJ2-1; D unresolved. CDR1 is SQVTM, CDR2 ANQGSEA, per germline. The CDR3 length is 15 residues. V gave up 7 bases and J gave up 3 bases, with 19 bases separating them. Here the CDR3 DNA reads TGCAGCGCCACGAAACGGTTACTTGACTACAATGAGCAGTTCTTC. Protein: CSATKRLLDYNEQFF.

The rearrangement joins TRBV28 to TRBJ1-2, with 7 bases lining up with TRBD1. The V gene's germline CDR1 is MDHEN and CDR2 SYDVKM. The CDR3 runs 17 residues. V trimming: 4 bases; J trimming: 3 bases; junction bases outside the gene matches: 14. The CDR3 protein is CASSSVGQARWDYGYTF. DNA of the CDR3: TGTGCCAGCAGTTCGGTCGGACAGGCAAGGTGGGACTATGGCTACACCTTC.

V usage is TRBV11-2 and J usage is TRBJ1-5; 7 bases line up with TRBD1. The V gene end was trimmed by 3 bases and the J gene end by 8 bases; junction bases not matched to a gene: 4. CDR3 length equals 13 residues. Looked up from germline, CDR1 is SGHAT and CDR2 is FQNNGV. The CDR3, as DNA: TGTGCCAGCAGCTTCACAGGGGTTGAGCCCCAGCATTTT. Amino acids: CASSFTGVEPQHF.

The V and J genes are TRBV7-2 and TRBJ1-2, with D maybe TRBD1 (5 bases). Trimming removed 1 base at V and 7 bases at J, with 22 bases between. Germline V lookup: CDR1 SGHTA, CDR2 FQGNSA. The CDR3 runs 17 residues. CDR3 sequence (DNA): TGTGCCAGCAGCTTAGAGTTTGGTGAGGGGAGGTCGAGTGGCTACACCTTC. The encoded protein is CASSLEFGEGRSSGYTF.

In nucleotides, the CDR3 is TGCGCCAGCAGCCAAGATCTGAGGATCTCTGGGGCCAACGTCCTGACTTTC. Its translation: CASSQDLRISGANVLTF. The rearrangement uses TRBV4-3 and TRBJ2-6, with D unresolved. This CDR3 is built from 17 residues. CDR1 and CDR2 from the germline V gene are LGHNA and YSLEER. Trimming removed 0 bases at V and 0 bases at J, with 9 bases between.

The chain links TRBV3-1 (or the pseudogene TRBV3-2) to TRBJ2-7, with D perhaps matching TRBD1 (5 bases). The germline gives CDR1 LGHDT, CDR2 YNNKEL (reference sequence). CDR3 size: 14 residues. Between the trimmed V and J ends, which lost 4 bases and 1 base, there was a span of 11 bases. The CDR3, as DNA: TGTGCCAGCAGCCGGGCAGGGATGTCCTACGAGCAGTACTTC. Translating it yields CASSRAGMSYEQYF.

This clone was detected only once. This chain connects TRBV9 to TRBJ1-1, with a tentative D call TRBD1 (5 bases). The V gene's germline CDR1 is SGDLS and CDR2 YYNGEE. V was pared by 4 bases and J by 3 bases, with 13 bases between. There are 14 residues in the CDR3. The CDR3 spells CASSTLGGDTEAFF. The CDR3 nucleotides are TGTGCCAGCAGCACCCTGGGAGGGGACACTGAAGCTTTCTTT.

This chain links TRBV7-6 with TRBJ2-1; D possibly corresponds to TRBD1 (7 bases). The V and J ends lost 0 bases and 7 bases respectively, with 16 bases between them. CDR1 is SGHVS and CDR2 is FNYEAQ in the germline V gene. This CDR3 region has 16 residues. DNA of the CDR3: TGTGCCAGCAGCTTAGCCCAGGGGGGTTGGGAGAATGAGCAGTTCTTC. It yields the protein CASSLAQGGWENEQFF.

This clone was observed a single time. The J gene is TRBJ2-7, the V gene TRBV25-1; possibly TRBD2 for D (7 bases). The germline V gene encodes CDR1 MGHDK and CDR2 SYGVNS. There are 14 residues in the CDR3. V lost 5 bases and J 6 bases, leaving 17 bases between the germline ends. CDR3: CASSTGGALFEQYF. The CDR3 nucleotides are TGTGCCAGCAGTACGGGGGGCGCTTTATTCGAGCAGTACTTC.

This chain uses TRBV11-2 with TRBJ2-7; D unresolved. The CDR3 extends over 16 amino acids. The germline V gene encodes CDR1 SGHAT and CDR2 FQNNGV. V was trimmed by 3 bases and J by 6 bases, leaving 21 bases between them. DNA for the CDR3: TGTGCCAGCAGCTTTTCCAGCGTCGGGTCTGTAGGCGAGCAGTACTTC. Protein sequence: CASSFSSVGSVGEQYF.

V usage is TRBV11-2 and J usage is TRBJ2-7, with 9 bases identical to TRBD1. Germline V lookup: CDR1 SGHAT, CDR2 FQNNGV. The CDR3 spans 16 residues. V shed 4 bases and J 6 bases; nucleotides not matched to a gene: 13. CDR3 sequence reads: CASSSSTGTGLREQYF. Written as DNA, the CDR3 is TGTGCCAGCAGCTCCTCGACCGGGACAGGGCTACGCGAGCAGTACTTC.

The rearrangement links TRBV18 to TRBJ1-5; a weak D match, TRBD1 (5 bases). The CDR3 sequence is 13 residues long. The germline CDR1 and CDR2 sequences are KGHSH and LQKENI. V lost 8 bases, J lost 2 bases, and 10 bases lay in between. CDR3 region: CASAPGGNQPQHF. The CDR3 DNA reads TGTGCCAGCGCCCCGGGGGGCAATCAGCCCCAGCATTTT.

The rearrangement links TRBV18 to TRBJ1-1, with 7 nucleotides matching TRBD1. The CDR3 is 12 residues long. After removal of 3 bases from V and 11 bases from J, the junction contained 6 bases not matched to a gene. CDR1 and CDR2 (germline): KGHSH, LQKENI. CDR3 DNA: TGTGCCAGCTCACCGGACAGGTTGGTGGCTTTCTTT. It yields the protein CASSPDRLVAFF.

This sequence joins TRBV19 and TRBJ1-2; D is unresolved. The CDR3 sequence is 14 residues long. From germline, CDR1 is LNHDA and CDR2 SQIVND (reference sequence). Trimming shortened V by 3 bases and J by 0 bases, and 8 bases separated the two germline ends. CDR3 sequence: CASSMRRPNYGYTF. The CDR3 coding sequence is TGTGCCAGTAGTATGAGGAGACCTAACTATGGCTACACCTTC.

The chain carries TRBV5-1 and TRBJ1-2; the match to TRBD1 covers 10 bases. Germline trimming cut 2 bases from V and 8 bases from J; bases unmatched to any gene: 12. Germline V gene lookup returns CDR1 SGHRS and CDR2 YFSETQ. CDR3 size: 16 residues. The DNA of the CDR3 is TGCGCCAGCAGCTTTGGACAGGGGGGGTTCTCGATCGGCTACACCTTC. It codes for CASSFGQGGFSIGYTF.

The V gene is TRBV6-2 or TRBV6-3, the J gene TRBJ2-2, with 9 bases identical to TRBD2. CDR3 length: 16 amino acids. The germline V gene encodes CDR1 MNHEY and CDR2 SVGEGT. V dropped 1 base and J dropped 7; count of bases not matched to a gene: 7. The CDR3 nucleotides are TGTGCCAGCAGTTACTGGCGGGGGGGCCTCAGCGGGGAGCTGTTTTTT. Residues: CASSYWRGGLSGELFF.

The chain is built from TRBV11-2 and TRBJ2-3; D perhaps matches TRBD2 (5 bases). The germline V gene has CDR1 SGHAT and CDR2 FQNNGV. The CDR3 is made up of 14 amino acids. V lost 1 base, J lost 4 bases, and 9 bases lay in between. The CDR3 is CASSLGLAADTQYF. The CDR3 DNA is TGTGCCAGCAGCTTAGGGCTAGCCGCAGATACGCAGTATTTT.

The CDR3 DNA follows: TGTGCCAGCAGCGGAGGAGTGGGACAGGGGGCGCTGGGCACAGATACGCAGTATTTT. Translating it yields CASSGGVGQGALGTDTQYF. The chain joins TRBV9 to TRBJ2-3, with 12 bases aligning to TRBD1. The CDR3 has 19 amino acids. Germline trimming cut 3 bases from V and 1 base from J; bases unmatched to any gene: 12. Germline CDR1 is SGDLS and CDR2 is YYNGEE.

The chain has TRBV30 and TRBJ2-3; no clear D gene. There are 12 residues in the CDR3. Germline V gives CDR1 GTSNPN, CDR2 SVGIG (reference sequence). V shed 1 base and J shed 3 bases, with 5 bases lying between them. CDR3 nucleotides: TGTGCCTGGAGTGCCCAGACAGATACGCAGTATTTT. Translated, it gives CAWSAQTDTQYF.

CDR3 region: CASSESARGQPQHF. The CDR3 region has the DNA TGTGCCAGCAGTGAAAGTGCCAGAGGCCAGCCCCAGCATTTT. V gene TRBV6-1 combines with J gene TRBJ1-5; D unclear. V dropped 2 bases and J dropped 7 bases, with 12 bases sitting between them. This CDR3 has 14 amino acids. Germline lookup yields CDR1 MNHNS and CDR2 SASEGT.

CDR3: CASSPGTSGNTIYF. The DNA for the CDR3 is TGCGCCAGCAGCCCCGGGACTTCGGGAAACACCATATATTTT. The V call is TRBV5-1, the J call TRBJ1-3; weak D call: TRBD1 (5 bases). This CDR3 region has 14 residues. Germline CDR1 reads SGHRS; CDR2 reads YFSETQ. Between the trimmed V and J ends, which lost 4 bases and 4 bases, there was a span of 12 bases.

The chain joins TRBV11-2 to TRBJ2-7, with TRBD1 matching 10 bases. V lost 6 bases and J lost 2; bases outside the gene matches: 4. Per germline, CDR1 SGHAT and CDR2 FQNNGV. The CDR3 spans 14 residues. As DNA, the CDR3 is TGTGCCAGCAGGACAGGGGGCTCTACCTACGAGCAGTACTTC. This translates into CASRTGGSTYEQYF.

The genes are TRBV7-9 and TRBJ1-2; a possible D gene is TRBD1 (5 bases). In germline, CDR1 is SEHNR, CDR2 FQNEAQ (reference sequence). Trimming removed 5 bases from V and 4 bases from J, with 17 bases in between. This CDR3 is 15 amino acids long. This CDR3 is CASSTDSLSSYGYTF. The CDR3 bases are TGTGCCAGCAGCACCGACAGCCTATCCTCCTATGGCTACACCTTC.

The chain joins TRBV19 to TRBJ1-1, with 7 nucleotides matching TRBD1. CDR1 and CDR2 (germline): LNHDA, SQIVND (reference sequence). This CDR3 has 13 residues. Trimming at V came to 5 bases and at J to 3 bases, leaving 3 bases not matched to a gene. The CDR3 reads CASSYQGDTEAFF. CDR3 nucleotides: TGTGCCAGTAGTTACCAGGGGGACACTGAAGCTTTCTTT.

The chain links TRBV18 to TRBJ2-7, with 9 bases fitting TRBD1. This CDR3 has 16 amino acids. Per germline, CDR1 KGHSH and CDR2 LQKENI. The trim removed 3 bases at V and 1 base at J, leaving 7 bases unmatched. The DNA of the CDR3 is TGTGCCAGCTCACCCAGGTTCGGGACAGGGTCCTACGAGCAGTACTTC. Protein sequence: CASSPRFGTGSYEQYF.